These 9 T cell receptor beta chains originate from one sample sequenced in a study of blood T cell repertoires in COVID-19. Only in-frame clones appear in the TCRdb table, and some are missing; sequencing was by immunoSEQ multiplex PCR. The sample includes a few hundred thousand clones, 91% of them seen just once. The sample consisted of peripheral blood. The receptors come from a person aged 18 to 30 with COVID-19, enrolled during active disease.

The rearrangement links TRBV9 to TRBJ2-5; 9 bases line up with TRBD1. The CDR3 covers 17 residues. After removal of 0 bases from V and 1 base from J, the junction contained 7 bases not matched to a gene. Germline V lookup: CDR1 SGDLS, CDR2 YYNGEE. The DNA of the CDR3 is TGTGCCAGCAGCGTAGACCCTGGGACAGGGTTCCAAGAGACCCAGTACTTC. It translates to CASSVDPGTGFQETQYF.

The gene calls are TRBV19 and TRBJ1-5, with no clear D. V was shortened by 5 bases and J by 11 bases, with 10 bases between the two germline ends. This CDR3 spans 11 amino acids. Germline CDR1 and CDR2: LNHDA and SQIVND (reference sequence). CDR3 loop: CASSSSAAQHF. CDR3 in DNA: TGTGCCAGTAGTTCCTCAGCGGCCCAGCATTTT.

The chain joins TRBV28 to TRBJ1-1; D is ambiguous. The CDR3 runs 12 residues. Between the trimmed V and J ends, which lost 8 bases and 12 bases, there was a span of 19 bases. Germline CDR1 is MDHEN and CDR2 is SYDVKM. CDR3 DNA sequence: TGTGCCAGCGACTCAGTTGAGTCTACTCCTTTCTTT. Translation gives CASDSVESTPFF.

This chain uses TRBV11-2 with TRBJ2-1; tentative D call: TRBD1 (5 bases). Per the germline V gene, CDR1 is SGHAT and CDR2 is FQNNGV. V lost 3 bases and J 0 bases, leaving 15 bases between the germline ends. There are 17 residues in the CDR3. CDR3 DNA: TGTGCCAGCAGCTTCTGGTGGGGCAGCAGCTCCTACAATGAGCAGTTCTTC. Translating it yields CASSFWWGSSSYNEQFF. The whole variable domain, filled in from reference TRBV11-2 and TRBJ2-1, reads EAGVAQSPRYKIIEKRQSVAFWCNPISGHATLYWYQQILGQGPKLLIQFQNNGVVDDSQLPKDRFSAERLKGVDSTLKIQPAKLEDSAVYLCASSFWWGSSSYNEQFFGPGTRLTVL.

This chain links TRBV19 with TRBJ1-5; the match to TRBD1 covers 7 bases. Germline V gives CDR1 LNHDA, CDR2 SQIVND (reference sequence). This CDR3 has 16 residues. Trimming at V came to 6 bases and at J to 5 bases, leaving 13 bases not matched to a gene. The CDR3: CASRLTGAGEDQPQHF. CDR3 sequence (DNA): TGTGCCAGTAGATTAACAGGGGCAGGGGAAGATCAGCCCCAGCATTTT. Full variable domain (rest looked up from reference TRBV19 and TRBJ1-5): DGGITQSPKYLFRKEGQNVTLSCEQNLNHDAMYWYRQDPGQGLRLIYYSQIVNDFQKGDIAEGYSVSREKKESFPLTVTSAQKNPTAFYLCASRLTGAGEDQPQHFGDGTRLSIL.

This chain joins TRBV5-1 and TRBJ2-2, with D perhaps TRBD2 (6 bases). In germline, CDR1 is SGHRS, CDR2 YFSETQ. Trimming shortened V by 4 bases and J by 4 bases, and 11 bases separated the two germline ends. This CDR3 contains 14 residues. The CDR3 DNA follows: TGCGCCAGCAGCCCGGGAGATGCCACCGGGGAGCTGTTTTTT. As protein: CASSPGDATGELFF.

This rearrangement joins TRBV6-2 or TRBV6-3 to TRBJ2-7; 8 bases are shared with TRBD2. Germline-derived CDR1 and CDR2 are MNHEY and SVGEGT. V lost 0 bases to trimming and J lost 2 bases; unmatched junction nucleotides: 12. CDR3 size: 18 residues. This CDR3 is CASSYSGAAGESAYEQYF. The DNA of the CDR3 is TGTGCCAGCAGTTACTCTGGGGCAGCGGGGGAGTCGGCCTACGAGCAGTACTTC.

V usage is TRBV6-6 and J usage is TRBJ2-7; D is possibly TRBD2 (5 bases). V was cut by 8 bases and J by 0 bases, with 5 bases left in between. In germline, CDR1 is MNHNY, CDR2 SVGAGI (reference sequence). The length of the CDR3 is 11 residues. CDR3 in amino acids: CASGSSYEQYF. Here the CDR3 DNA reads TGTGCCAGCGGGAGCTCCTACGAGCAGTACTTC.

The chain recombines TRBV2 with TRBJ2-5; TRBD2 matches 8 bases. After removal of 4 bases from V and 5 bases from J, the junction contained 6 bases not matched to a gene. CDR1 and CDR2 from the germline V gene are SNHLY and FYNNEI. This CDR3 is built from 14 residues. The CDR3 DNA reads as TGTGCCAGCAGTGTACTAGCGGAGGGGGAGACCCAGTACTTC. Translating gives CASSVLAEGETQYF.